A single sample gave rise to the 23 T cell receptor beta chains below, sequenced in a study of blood T cell repertoires in COVID-19. Clones were sequenced by immunoSEQ multiplex PCR, and TCRdb holds only the in-frame ones, with some missing. Altogether about 280,000 clones are present, around 84% being singletons, with the ten largest covering around 2.3%. Sample: PBMCs or T cells enriched from blood (not recorded which). The receptors originated from a woman aged 45 to 65 who had recovered from COVID-19.

The chain has TRBV7-9 and TRBJ2-1; the D gene is possibly TRBD1 (6 bases). Germline assignment: CDR1 SEHNR and CDR2 FQNEAQ (reference sequence). This CDR3 is built from 16 residues. Trimming removed 5 bases from V and 0 bases from J, with 14 bases in between. CDR3 residues: CASSPGTSSSYNEQFF. CDR3 nucleotide sequence: TGTGCCAGCAGCCCCGGGACATCAAGCTCCTACAATGAGCAGTTCTTC.

This chain's CDR3 is CASSYYNQPQHF. The CDR3 DNA reads TGTGCCAGTAGTTATTACAATCAGCCCCAGCATTTT. This chain links TRBV19 with TRBJ1-5; D is undetermined. The V gene lost 5 bases and the J gene lost 3 bases, with 5 bases spanning the gap. Germline V lookup: CDR1 LNHDA, CDR2 SQIVND (reference sequence). The CDR3 has 12 amino acids.

The chain joins TRBV19 to TRBJ1-5; D not resolved. The germline V gene encodes CDR1 LNHDA and CDR2 SQIVND (reference sequence). This CDR3 is built from 17 residues. V lost 5 bases, J lost 1 base, and 18 bases lay in between. CDR3 protein: CASSLGSLFVSNQPQHF. The CDR3, as DNA: TGTGCCAGTAGTCTGGGGAGTTTATTTGTAAGCAATCAGCCCCAGCATTTT.

This chain uses TRBV5-1 with TRBJ2-5; 13 positions match TRBD2. The germline gives CDR1 SGHRS, CDR2 YFSETQ. This CDR3 is built from 15 residues. The J segment lost 5 bases and the V segment lost 3 bases, leaving 4 bases of the junction unmatched. The CDR3 DNA reads as TGCGCCAGCAGCTCGACTAGCGGGGGGCCCGAGACCCAGTACTTC. This gives the protein CASSSTSGGPETQYF.

This chain joins TRBV6-2 or TRBV6-3 and TRBJ1-4; D gene unclear. The CDR3 sequence is 15 residues long. Germline CDR1 is MNHEY and CDR2 is SVGEGT. V lost 4 bases to trimming and J lost 0 bases, with 9 bases between them. CDR3 residues: CASSFHKATNEKLFF. The CDR3 bases are TGTGCCAGCAGTTTCCACAAAGCAACTAATGAAAAACTGTTTTTT.

This chain links TRBV12-3 or TRBV12-4 with TRBJ1-1, with D maybe TRBD1 (5 bases). The CDR3 is made up of 13 amino acids. V lost 8 bases, J lost 7 bases, and 17 bases lay in between. The CDR3 reads CASGNRGSLEAFF. CDR3 coding DNA: TGTGCCAGCGGCAATAGGGGCAGTCTTGAAGCTTTCTTT.

The genes are TRBV2 and TRBJ2-7; tentatively, D is TRBD1 (6 bases). This CDR3 has 13 residues. CDR1 and CDR2 (germline): SNHLY, FYNNEI. V was shortened by 4 bases and J by 3 bases, with 10 bases between the two germline ends. In DNA form, the CDR3 reads TGTGCCAGCAGTGCTGACAGGCGCTACGAGCAGTACTTC. This encodes CASSADRRYEQYF.

The V and J genes are TRBV3-1 (or the pseudogene TRBV3-2) and TRBJ2-2, with a weak D call TRBD2 (6 bases). V lost 1 base to trimming and J lost 5 bases, with 11 bases between them. CDR3 size: 15 residues. The germline V gene encodes CDR1 LGHDT and CDR2 YNNKEL (reference sequence). The CDR3 coding sequence is TGTGCCAGCAGCCAAGTTGCGGGATGGACCGGGGAGCTGTTTTTT. Protein: CASSQVAGWTGELFF.

DNA of the CDR3: TGTGCCAGCAGCACGCGGGCCCTACAAGAGACCCAGTACTTC. This sequence encodes CASSTRALQETQYF. The chain has TRBV7-8 and TRBJ2-5; D possibly corresponds to TRBD2 (5 bases). Germline V CDR1 and CDR2: SGHVS, FQNEAQ. The CDR3 sequence is 14 residues long. The germline V and J ends were trimmed by 5 bases and 2 bases, with 12 bases remaining between them. The full variable domain, rest sourced from reference TRBV7-8 and TRBJ2-5, is GAGVSQSPRYKVAKRGQDVALRCDPISGHVSLFWYQQALGQGPEFLTYFQNEAQLDKSGLPSDRFFAERPEGSVSTLKIQRTQQEDSAVYLCASSTRALQETQYFGPGTRLLVL.

The rearrangement joins TRBV18 to TRBJ1-6; D unresolved. Germline V gene sequence: CDR1 KGHSH, CDR2 LQKENI. V was trimmed by 4 bases and J by 14 bases, leaving 24 bases between them. There are 16 residues in the CDR3. In DNA form, the CDR3 reads TGTGCCAGCTCACGCTCCGGGGAAATACTTCCGAAGGCCCTCCACTTT. Amino acid sequence: CASSRSGEILPKALHF.

The chain employs TRBV3-1 (or the pseudogene TRBV3-2) and TRBJ2-1; 7 bases map to TRBD2. The germline V gene encodes CDR1 LGHDT and CDR2 YNNKEL (reference sequence). With V trimmed by 3 bases and J by 7 bases, 6 bases remained unmatched. The CDR3 runs 14 residues. The CDR3 reads CASSHLAVRNEQFF. CDR3 sequence (DNA): TGTGCCAGCAGCCACCTAGCGGTCAGGAATGAGCAGTTCTTC.

This clone was detected a few times. This chain links TRBV30 with TRBJ1-2; a possible D gene is TRBD1 (6 bases). Germline V gene lookup returns CDR1 GTSNPN and CDR2 SVGIG (reference sequence). With 5 bases removed from V and 1 base from J, the gap between germline ends came to 8 bases. CDR3 length equals 12 residues. The CDR3 region has the DNA TGTGCCTGGGGGACATATAACTATGGCTACACCTTC. Protein sequence: CAWGTYNYGYTF.

The rearrangement uses TRBV25-1 and TRBJ1-1; no clear D. V was cut by 1 base and J by 0 bases, with 9 bases left in between. The germline V gene has CDR1 MGHDK and CDR2 SYGVNS. The CDR3 has 15 residues. The CDR3 sequence is CASSEFGEVNTEAFF. The CDR3 coding sequence is TGTGCCAGCAGTGAATTTGGAGAAGTGAACACTGAAGCTTTCTTT.

CDR3 coding DNA: TGTGCCAGCAGCTTAGTGACAGGGGACACAGATACGCAGTATTTT. Protein sequence: CASSLVTGDTDTQYF. This chain connects TRBV7-2 to TRBJ2-3; 8 bases are shared with TRBD1. V lost 1 base, J lost 2 bases, and 2 bases stayed unmatched. The CDR3 runs 15 residues. The germline V gene has CDR1 SGHTA and CDR2 FQGNSA.

V and J are TRBV7-8 and TRBJ2-7; 10 bases are a match to TRBD2. The ends lost 4 bases at V and 1 base at J; junction bases unmatched: 4. CDR3 size: 15 residues. Germline V gene lookup returns CDR1 SGHVS and CDR2 FQNEAQ. CDR3 loop: CASSSLAGSSYEQYF. DNA for the CDR3: TGTGCCAGCAGCTCACTAGCGGGGTCGTCCTACGAGCAGTACTTC. Supplemented by reference TRBV7-8 and TRBJ2-7, the full variable domain reads GAGVSQSPRYKVAKRGQDVALRCDPISGHVSLFWYQQALGQGPEFLTYFQNEAQLDKSGLPSDRFFAERPEGSVSTLKIQRTQQEDSAVYLCASSSLAGSSYEQYFGPGTRLTVT.

This chain connects TRBV18 to TRBJ1-1, with 8 bases that match TRBD1. CDR1 is KGHSH and CDR2 is LQKENI in the germline V gene. With 3 bases clipped from V and 7 bases from J, the junction kept 7 bases outside the gene matches. There are 14 residues in the CDR3. The CDR3 DNA reads TGTGCCAGCTCACCTTCAGGGGGCATGGGTGAAGCTTTCTTT. Amino acids: CASSPSGGMGEAFF.

This clone was seen more than once but under ten times. The chain has TRBV6-5 and TRBJ2-7; no clear D gene. V lost 6 bases, J lost 5 bases, and 8 bases lay in between. From germline, CDR1 is MNHEY and CDR2 SVGAGI. This CDR3 has 11 amino acids. The CDR3 DNA follows: TGTGCCAGCAGAAGAGAGGACGAGCAGTACTTC. Protein: CASRREDEQYF.

This sequence joins TRBV3-1 (or the pseudogene TRBV3-2) and TRBJ2-7; D gene unclear. CDR3 length: 12 residues. The V end was cut by 1 base, the J end by 7 bases, with 8 bases between. In germline, CDR1 is LGHDT, CDR2 YNNKEL (reference sequence). CDR3 residues: CASSQGLREQYF. CDR3 DNA: TGTGCCAGCAGCCAAGGCCTTAGAGAGCAGTACTTC.

The chain recombines TRBV19 with TRBJ2-7; tentative D call: TRBD2 (5 bases). Germline CDR1 and CDR2: LNHDA and SQIVND (reference sequence). This CDR3 has 15 amino acids. V gave up 7 bases and J gave up 4 bases, with 20 bases separating them. For the CDR3, the DNA is TGTGCCAGTAAACGGGCCAACCAGGAGGCGTACGAGCAGTACTTC. Its protein product is CASKRANQEAYEQYF.

The chain couples TRBV2 to TRBJ1-4; 9 bases are shared with TRBD1. Germline V lookup: CDR1 SNHLY, CDR2 FYNNEI. V was clipped by 6 bases and J by 5 bases; unmatched bases: 1. The CDR3 contains 13 residues. CDR3 in amino acids: CASSGTGNEKLFF. The CDR3 coding sequence is TGTGCCAGCAGCGGGACAGGGAATGAAAAACTGTTTTTT.

The rearrangement joins TRBV7-9 to TRBJ1-1; tentative D call: TRBD1 (5 bases). The CDR3 extends over 15 amino acids. The germline V gene has CDR1 SEHNR and CDR2 FQNEAQ (reference sequence). Trimming shortened V by 1 base and J by 5 bases, and 14 bases separated the two germline ends. DNA of the CDR3: TGTGCCAGCAGCTTAGGATATCCTCGGGGGACTGAAGCTTTCTTT. Its translation: CASSLGYPRGTEAFF.

V gene TRBV7-9 combines with J gene TRBJ2-7, with TRBD2 as a possible D gene (5 bases). This CDR3 is 13 amino acids long. Per germline, CDR1 SEHNR and CDR2 FQNEAQ (reference sequence). V lost 5 bases to trimming and J lost 7 bases, with 15 bases between them. The DNA for the CDR3 is TGTGCCAGCAGCCCGCGGGTTGGTGGGGAGCAGTACTTC. It yields the protein CASSPRVGGEQYF.

The chain has TRBV5-4 and TRBJ2-4, with D perhaps TRBD1 (6 bases). This CDR3 region has 14 residues. The germline V gene encodes CDR1 SGHNT and CDR2 YYREEE (reference sequence). V lost 2 bases and J 6 bases, leaving 12 bases between the germline ends. The CDR3 is CASSFSGTPNIQYF. CDR3 DNA: TGTGCCAGCAGCTTCTCCGGGACACCAAACATTCAGTACTTC.